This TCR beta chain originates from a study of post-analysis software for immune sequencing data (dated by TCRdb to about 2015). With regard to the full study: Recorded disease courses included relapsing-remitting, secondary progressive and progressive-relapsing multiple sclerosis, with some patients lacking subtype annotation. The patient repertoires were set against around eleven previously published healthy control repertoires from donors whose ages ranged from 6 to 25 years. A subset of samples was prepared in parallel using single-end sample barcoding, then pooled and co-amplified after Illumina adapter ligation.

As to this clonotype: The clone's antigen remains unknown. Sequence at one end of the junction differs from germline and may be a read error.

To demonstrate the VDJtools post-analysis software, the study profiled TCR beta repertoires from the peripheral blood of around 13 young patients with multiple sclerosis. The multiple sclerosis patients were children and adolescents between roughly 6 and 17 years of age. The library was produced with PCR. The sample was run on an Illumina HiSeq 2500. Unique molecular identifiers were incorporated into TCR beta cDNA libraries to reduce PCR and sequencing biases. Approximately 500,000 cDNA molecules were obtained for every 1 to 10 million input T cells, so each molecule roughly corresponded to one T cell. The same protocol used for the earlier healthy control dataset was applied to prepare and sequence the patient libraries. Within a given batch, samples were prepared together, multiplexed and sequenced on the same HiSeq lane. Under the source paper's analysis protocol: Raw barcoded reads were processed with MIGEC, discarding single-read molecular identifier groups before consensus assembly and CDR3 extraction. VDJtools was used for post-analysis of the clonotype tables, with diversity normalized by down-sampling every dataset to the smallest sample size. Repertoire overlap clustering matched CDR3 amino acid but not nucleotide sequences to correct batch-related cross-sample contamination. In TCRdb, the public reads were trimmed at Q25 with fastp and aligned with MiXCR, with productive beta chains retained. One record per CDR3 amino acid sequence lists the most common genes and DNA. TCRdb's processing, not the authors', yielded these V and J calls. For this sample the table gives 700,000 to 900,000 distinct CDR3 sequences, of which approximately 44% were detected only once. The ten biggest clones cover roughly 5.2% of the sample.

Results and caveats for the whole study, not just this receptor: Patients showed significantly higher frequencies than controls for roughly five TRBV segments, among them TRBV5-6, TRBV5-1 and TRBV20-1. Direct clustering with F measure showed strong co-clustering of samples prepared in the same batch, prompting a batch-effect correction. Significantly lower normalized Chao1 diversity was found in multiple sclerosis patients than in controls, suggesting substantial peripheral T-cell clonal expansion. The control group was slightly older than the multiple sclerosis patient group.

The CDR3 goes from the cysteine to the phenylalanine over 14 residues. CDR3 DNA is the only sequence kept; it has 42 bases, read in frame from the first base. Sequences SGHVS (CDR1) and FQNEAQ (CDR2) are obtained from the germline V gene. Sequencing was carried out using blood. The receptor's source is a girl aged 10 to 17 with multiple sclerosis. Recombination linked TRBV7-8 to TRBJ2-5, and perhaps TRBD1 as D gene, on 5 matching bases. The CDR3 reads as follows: CASRLGRQKETQYF. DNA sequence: TGTGCCAGCAGGTTAGGGCGACAGAAAGAGACCCAGTACTTC.